This TCR beta chain was documented in a study of T-cell reconstitution after alpha-beta-depleted transplantation in children (dated by TCRdb to the mid-2010s). Concerning the study at large: Using TCR repertoire profiling, the study quantitatively followed how T-cell immune reconstitution unfolded in children after TCRalphabeta/CD19-depleted allogeneic hematopoietic cell transplantation.

Concerning this clonotype itself: This receptor's antigen is unknown. One junction end disagrees with the germline gene, perhaps due to a read error.

Libraries were prepared through PCR. Sequencing instrument: Illumina HiSeq 2500. TCR libraries were prepared with molecular barcoding, using unique molecular identifiers to normalize TCRbeta repertoire quantification. TCRdb took the public reads, trimmed them with fastp at Q25, ran MiXCR for clone calling and kept in-frame beta chains. Rows merge per CDR3 protein into single entries with the most common DNA and genes. The sample yields hundreds of thousands of distinct CDR3 sequences; under 9.5% were counted once. The ten largest clones represent 5% to 7% of the sample. The CDR1 and CDR2 encoded by the germline V gene are LGHNA and YSLEER. From its cysteine to its phenylalanine, the CDR3 spans 12 amino acids. Only the CDR3 part of the read is kept: 36 bases, read in frame from the first base.

The TCR originated in a human donor who donated a stem cell graft to a child with acute lymphoblastic leukemia. This specimen was PBMCs from the stem cell graft donor, taken from the stem cell graft. The V and J segments used are TRBV4-3 and TRBJ2-7, with a weak D call of TRBD2 (5 bases match). The sequenced DNA is TGCGCCAGCAGTCAAGCCGGCGGGGAGCAGTACTTC. The encoded protein is CASSQAGGEQYF.